This T cell receptor beta chain was recovered during a study of metastatic and nonmetastatic thyroid tumors. Through MiXCR, TCRdb re-clonotyped the PCR reads. The data show tens of thousands of clones, with about a sixth seen just once and less than 4.5% held by the top ten. Until they underwent thyroid surgery, no patient had received any treatment. This clone has at least ten counts. In germline, CDR1 is SGHTA, CDR2 FQGTGA. V shed 5 bases and J 6 bases; nucleotides not matched to a gene: 16. There are 18 residues in the CDR3. The sample was blood. This chain uses TRBV7-3 with TRBJ2-3; 11 bases map to TRBD2. This TCR derives from a female donor with papillary thyroid cancer or a benign thyroid nodule (not recorded which). Some clones in this sample may be carry-over from other donors' samples. The CDR3 sequence: CASSPLMPLAGGRDTQYF. In nucleotides, the CDR3 is TGTGCCAGCAGCCCCCTAATGCCTCTAGCGGGGGGTCGGGATACGCAGTATTTT.